This TCR beta chain was observed in a study of CD8 T cells in seronegative destructive rheumatoid arthritis (dated by TCRdb to the early 2020s). Looking at the study overall: At the time of sampling, seven of the eight CND-RA patients were on biological drugs. The seropositive RA, seronegative RA and healthy control comparison cohorts were taken from a previously published TCRbeta dataset and were not newly sequenced. Peripheral CD8+ TCRbeta repertoires of CCP-negative destructive rheumatoid arthritis (CND-RA) patients were compared with newly diagnosed seropositive RA, seronegative RA and healthy controls. The investigation overall reported the following: With age adjusted for, CD8+ TCRbeta repertoires in CND-RA patients appeared less diverse and more clonal than repertoires in other RA subtypes. CND-RA repertoires showed more CMV-reactive and fewer influenza A-reactive CD8+ TCRbeta sequences than controls and other RA subtypes. A distinct set of enriched public clonotypes appeared to be carried by CND-RA patients, and this finding was interpreted by the authors as support for a separate disease subset. Across the roughly 120,000 clonotypes tested, no public clonotype enrichment remained significant after Benjamini-Hochberg correction. The small size of the CND-RA cohort was noted as a limitation of the study. Because no diagnostic samples were available, the TCR repertoire differences may partly reflect poor disease control over the years rather than being present at onset.

CND-RA patients were negative for the clinical CCP2 antibody test, and joint destruction progressed despite active therapy. All CND-RA patients were characterized by typical joint destruction in wrists and ankles and by failure of conventional anti-rheumatic therapy. CND-RA patients were sampled not at diagnosis but after long disease histories, which in several cases spanned decades. Each patient provided about 54 millilitres of EDTA-anticoagulated peripheral blood. Peripheral blood mononuclear cells were isolated by Ficoll-Paque PLUS density gradient separation. Using AutoMACS magnetic bead positive selection, CD8+ cells were isolated from either fresh or cryopreserved PBMCs, and flow cytometry was used to check purity. Nucleospin Tissue or Tissue XS kits were used for genomic DNA extraction, and quantification was performed on a Qubit 2.0 fluorometer. This clone came up a few times. Its antigen is not yet known. Base qualities are not recorded, but no much larger clone differs from it by a single base.

CDR1 and CDR2 (MGHRA, YSYEKL) derive from the germline V gene. V is pruned by 6 bases and J by 7 bases, leaving 10 bases of the junction without a gene match. From the cysteine up to the phenylalanine, the CDR3 has a length of 14 residues. The kept DNA is CDR3 alone, 42 bases in frame from the first base. Genomic DNA from CD8+ cells was used for TCRbeta sequencing according to the manufacturer's instructions. The immunoSEQ assay was used for TCRbeta sequencing, which was carried out at a genomics technology centre in Finland. In the source study's methods: Clonotype tables from the immunoSEQ preprocessing pipeline were converted to VDJtools format, and non-productive clonotypes were removed. Samples with fewer than 10,000 reads were excluded, the remaining samples were subsampled to 10,000 reads, and most of the eight CND-RA samples were retained. Using the VDJtools CalcDiversityStats function on data subsampled to 10,000 reads, the Shannon-Wiener, Simpson and clonality indices were calculated. To infer antigen specificity, non-singleton TCRbeta clonotypes were hard-matched against VDJdb, meaning no mismatches were allowed. CDR3 sequences differing by one amino acid (Hamming distance 1) were grouped into clusters with potentially shared antigen targets. After each group was resampled to six samples, one-sided Fisher's exact tests checked public clonotypes for group enrichment, with the whole procedure repeated ten times. The source is immuneACCESS, and TCRdb retained only in-frame sequences with V and J called. Part of the clones is not carried over; for the studies checked, unresolved V genes explain less than half of this, and the remainder is unexplained. The D gene and trimming were derived from the DNA, and the V and J assignments and clone size from that table. The sample has 10,000 to 15,000 clones on record, roughly four fifths of them singletons. The ten largest make up about 30% of the sample.

Source material: CD8+ T cells from blood. The rearranged chain carries TRBV4-1 and TRBJ2-7; a stretch of 9 junction bases matches TRBD1. This TCR was sampled from a woman between 25 and 49 years old with seronegative destructive rheumatoid arthritis. Read as DNA, the sequence is TGCGCCAGCAGTCATCCCGGGACAGGGCAGGAGCAGTACTTC. Its protein reads: CASSHPGTGQEQYF.